This is a list of T cell receptor beta chains from one sample in a study of vaccination and CD4 T cells after COVID-19. MiXCR, applied by TCRdb to the PCR reads, yields one record per CDR3 protein. The table includes 15,000 or so distinct CDR3 sequences, 45% to 50% detected once. These receptors lack a known antigen. The source was cultured CD4+ T cells from blood, collected after SARS-CoV-2 vaccination. The source of these receptors is a human donor with COVID-19. The CDR3 runs from the conserved cysteine through the conserved F or W. The D gene is left open where the match is weak. Some rows have no size entry. The others give once, few or many, or a class for an expanded clone.

few,TRBV15,.,TRBJ1-1,TGTGCCACCAGCACGAGGCAGAGGACTGAAGCTTTCTTT,CATSTRQRTEAFF
.,TRBV2,TRBD1,TRBJ2-1,TGTGCCAGCAGTGCCGGACAGGGGGCAAATGAGCAGTTCTTC,CASSAGQGANEQFF
few,TRBV6-5,.,TRBJ1-6,TGTGCCAGCAGTTACTCGAGGACGGGGATGGGCCTTGGTTCACCCCTCCACTTT,CASSYSRTGMGLGSPLHF
.,TRBV20-1,TRBD2,TRBJ2-5,TGCAGTGCTGGCCCTAGCGGGGGGGTACAAGAGACCCAGTACTTC,CSAGPSGGVQETQYF
.,TRBV20-1,TRBD1,TRBJ2-5,TGCAGTGCCGAATGGGACAGCCAAGAGACCCAGTACTTC,CSAEWDSQETQYF
.,TRBV5-8,TRBD2,TRBJ2-5,TGTGCCAGCAGTACCGGGACTAGCGACAGCGAGACCCAGTACTTC,CASSTGTSDSETQYF
.,TRBV19,.,TRBJ1-1,TGTGCCAGTAGTATCCTCGGGGGGAACACTGAAGCTTTCTTT,CASSILGGNTEAFF
.,TRBV7-9,.,TRBJ2-7,TGTGCCAGCACCTGGGGGGATTACGAGCAGTACTTC,CASTWGDYEQYF
.,TRBV7-2,.,TRBJ1-6,TGTGCCAGCAGCCCCCCGGGACGTACTAATTCACCCCTCCACTTT,CASSPPGRTNSPLHF
.,TRBV12-3/TRBV12-4,.,TRBJ2-1,TGTGCCAGCAAACGTTCAGGGCCCGATGAGCAGTTCTTC,CASKRSGPDEQFF
.,TRBV20-1,.,TRBJ1-4,TGCAGTGCTTCACCGGGACCGATTAATGAAAAACTGTTTTTT,CSASPGPINEKLFF
few,TRBV6-1,.,TRBJ1-4,TGTGCCAGCAGTGAATACAGGTTGGGTGAAAAACTGTTTTTT,CASSEYRLGEKLFF
.,TRBV7-9,.,TRBJ1-1,TGTGCCAGCAAGAGGGAGCTGAACACTGAAGCTTTCTTT,CASKRELNTEAFF
once,TRBV11-2,.,TRBJ2-5,TGTGCCAGCAGCGCCGGCTACCAAGAGACCCAGTACTTC,CASSAGYQETQYF
.,TRBV2,TRBD1,TRBJ2-7,TGTGCCAGCAGTCTGCCGACAGGGAACTACGAGCAGTACTTC,CASSLPTGNYEQYF
.,TRBV2,TRBD2,TRBJ2-5,TGTGCCAGCAGTGGGGGGACTAGTGGGGGGGCCCAGTACTTC,CASSGGTSGGAQYF
.,TRBV2,TRBD1,TRBJ1-5,TGTGCCAGCAGTACCCTGGGGACAGCTTTGAATCAGCCCCAGCATTTT,CASSTLGTALNQPQHF
few,TRBV24-1,TRBD2,TRBJ2-1,TGTGCCACCAGTGAGAGCATAGCGGGGGGGCTCCGCAATGAGCAGTTCTTC,CATSESIAGGLRNEQFF
.,TRBV2,TRBD2,TRBJ2-5,TGTGCCAGCAGTGGGGGAACTAGCGGGAGATACCAAGAGACCCAGTACTTC,CASSGGTSGRYQETQYF
few,TRBV7-8,.,TRBJ2-3,TGTGCCAGCAGCTTAGTAAGGACTAGCACAGATACGCAGTATTTT,CASSLVRTSTDTQYF
.,TRBV5-1,.,TRBJ1-2,TGCGCCAGCAGCTTGGGACAGGACTATGGCTACACCTTC,CASSLGQDYGYTF
few,TRBV2,.,TRBJ1-6,TGTGCCAGCAGACCAGGGGCCTATAATTCACCCCTCCACTTT,CASRPGAYNSPLHF
.,TRBV25-1,.,TRBJ1-2,TGTGCCAGCAGTGAAAGATCCGGGGTTGGCTACACCTTC,CASSERSGVGYTF
.,TRBV2,TRBD1,TRBJ1-2,TGTGCCAGCACCTCGGACAGGGGGAACTATGGCTACACCTTC,CASTSDRGNYGYTF
.,TRBV12-3/TRBV12-4,.,TRBJ1-2,TGTGCCAGCAGTCTGGTACTCCAGGGCGATGGCTACACCTTC,CASSLVLQGDGYTF
.,TRBV6-1,.,TRBJ2-7,TGTGCCAGCAGCCAGGACCCCCGCTCTGGTAGCTTGGACTCCGAGCAGTACTTC,CASSQDPRSGSLDSEQYF
.,TRBV2,.,TRBJ1-1,TGTGCCAGCAGTGACGCGGGGACAACGAACACTGAAGCTTTCTTT,CASSDAGTTNTEAFF
few,TRBV20-1,TRBD2,TRBJ2-5,TGCAGTGCCCCCCTAGCGGGACAGCAAGAGACCCAGTACTTC,CSAPLAGQQETQYF
.,TRBV4-1,TRBD1,TRBJ1-1,TGCGCCAGCAGCCAAGATAGCGGGACAGGGGTAGGAATGAACACTGAAGCTTTCTTT,CASSQDSGTGVGMNTEAFF
.,TRBV6-1,TRBD1,TRBJ1-5,TGTGCCAGCAGTGAAGACAGGGGACAGCCCCAGCATTTT,CASSEDRGQPQHF
.,TRBV19,.,TRBJ1-1,TGTGCCAGTATCCTTCGAGGGCGAGACACTGAAGCTTTCTTT,CASILRGRDTEAFF
.,TRBV21-1,.,TRBJ2-3,TGTGCCAGCAGCCGACAGAGCAAATGGGTACCCTACACAGATACGCAGTATTTT,CASSRQSKWVPYTDTQYF
few,TRBV20-1,TRBD1,TRBJ1-2,TGCAGTGCTAGCCCCGGGACAGGGCTTTATACCGGCTATGGCTACACCTTC,CSASPGTGLYTGYGYTF
.,TRBV5-6,TRBD1,TRBJ1-2,TGTGCCAGCAGCATCGAGACAGGGCTAAATACAGTCTATGGCTACACCTTC,CASSIETGLNTVYGYTF
once,TRBV5-1,.,TRBJ2-1,TGCGCCAGCAGCTTGGTTCTCCCGAGCTCCTACAATGAGCAGTTCTTC,CASSLVLPSSYNEQFF
.,TRBV6-1,.,TRBJ1-5,TGTGCCAGCAGTGTCCGACTCGGGGATCAGCCCCAGCATTTT,CASSVRLGDQPQHF
.,TRBV6-5,.,TRBJ1-6,TGTGCCAGCAGTTACGAGGCAGGAAATTCACCCCTCCACTTT,CASSYEAGNSPLHF
.,TRBV20-1,TRBD1,TRBJ2-7,TGCAGTGCACCTGACAGGGGTTTGTCTAACGAGCAGTACTTC,CSAPDRGLSNEQYF
few,TRBV2,TRBD2,TRBJ2-5,TGTGCCAGCCTGCTAGCGGGCGCAATACAGACCCAGTACTTC,CASLLAGAIQTQYF
.,TRBV11-3,.,TRBJ2-7,TGTGCCAGCAGCTTTTCCAGCGAGCAGTACTTC,CASSFSSEQYF
few,TRBV6-1,TRBD1,TRBJ1-5,TGTGCCACTAGGGGGCCAGGGGGTCAGCCCCAGCATTTT,CATRGPGGQPQHF
.,TRBV19,.,TRBJ1-5,TGTGCCAGTAGTATAGAGTCCAGTAATCAGCCCCAGCATTTT,CASSIESSNQPQHF
.,TRBV20-1,.,TRBJ1-5,TGCAGTGCGACACCCGGGGGCGAGGGCAATCAGCCCCAGCATTTT,CSATPGGEGNQPQHF
few,TRBV6-5,.,TRBJ2-7,TGTGCCAGCAGTTCTCCGGGCACCTACGAGCAGTACTTC,CASSSPGTYEQYF
few,TRBV7-9,.,TRBJ1-1,TGTGCCAGCAGTGGAGCTGAAGCTTTCTTT,CASSGAEAFF
.,TRBV7-2,.,TRBJ1-1,TGTGCCAGCAGCTTAGCAGGATACGGCACTGAAGCTTTCTTT,CASSLAGYGTEAFF
.,TRBV20-1,TRBD2,TRBJ2-5,TGCAGTGCTAGAGTGGCGGGGGGAGGTTGGGGGGGCCAAGAGACCCAGTACTTC,CSARVAGGGWGGQETQYF